These 29 T cell receptor beta chains came from one sample sequenced in a study of blood T cell repertoires in COVID-19. Measured with immunoSEQ multiplex PCR; TCRdb has only the in-frame clones, and not every one. The data show some 230,000 clones, about 85% seen once. The sequencing sample was made of peripheral blood. The receptors were gathered from a man aged 50-59 years who had recovered from COVID-19.

This clone has only a few counts. The chain employs TRBV10-2 and TRBJ2-7, with unresolved D. Trimming left V 4 bases short and J 0 bases short, with 10 bases between. The CDR3 is 14 amino acids. Germline V gene data show CDR1 as WSHSY and CDR2 as SAAADI. CDR3 nucleotides: TGCGCCAGCAGTGTAGAAATCGGCTCCTACGAGCAGTACTTC. Its protein is CASSVEIGSYEQYF.

The V gene is TRBV3-1 (or the pseudogene TRBV3-2), the J gene TRBJ2-1, with TRBD1 matching over 7 bases. From germline, CDR1 is LGHDT and CDR2 YNNKEL (reference sequence). V was pared by 4 bases and J by 5 bases, with 8 bases of the junction left unmatched. The CDR3 is made up of 15 amino acids. The CDR3: CASSPAGRGHNEQFF. CDR3 in DNA: TGTGCCAGCAGCCCCGCGGGTAGGGGGCACAATGAGCAGTTCTTC.

The genes are TRBV3-1 (or the pseudogene TRBV3-2) and TRBJ2-1; weak D call: TRBD1 (5 bases). Germline V gene data show CDR1 as LGHDT and CDR2 as YNNKEL (reference sequence). This CDR3 is 15 amino acids long. The V gene lost 0 bases and the J gene lost 2 bases, with 8 bases spanning the gap. The CDR3 bases are TGTGCCAGCAGCCAAGATAGGGGCGCCTACAATGAGCAGTTCTTC. It codes for CASSQDRGAYNEQFF.

The table lists this clone with a count of one. The chain combines TRBV13 with TRBJ2-7, with TRBD1 matching over 9 bases. Germline V gives CDR1 PRHDT, CDR2 FYEKMQ (reference sequence). The V gene end was trimmed by 4 bases and the J gene end by 2 bases; junction bases not matched to a gene: 3. This CDR3 is built from 14 residues. The CDR3 nucleotides are TGTGCCAGCAGCTCGCGGACAGGGGCCTACGAGCAGTACTTC. Translating gives CASSSRTGAYEQYF. Full variable domain (remainder filled in from reference TRBV13 and TRBJ2-7): AAGVIQSPRHLIKEKRETATLKCYPIPRHDTVYWYQQGPGQDPQFLISFYEKMQSDKGSIPDRFSAQQFSDYHSELNMSSLELGDSALYFCASSSRTGAYEQYFGPGTRLTVT.

The rearrangement joins TRBV5-6 to TRBJ1-2, with D possibly being TRBD1 (6 bases). Germline V gives CDR1 SGHDT, CDR2 YYEEEE. V was shortened by 1 base and J by 3 bases, with 13 bases between the two germline ends. The CDR3 totals 15 residues. CDR3 nucleotides: TGTGCCAGCAGCTTGACGGGGGGCCCCTACTATGGCTACACCTTC. This gives the protein CASSLTGGPYYGYTF.

In regard to this clone: The sample contains more than one DNA sequence encoding this CDR3. This chain joins TRBV18 and TRBJ2-5, with a tentative D call TRBD1 (6 bases). Trimming stripped 3 bases from V and 2 bases from J, with 7 bases between. Germline lookup yields CDR1 KGHSH and CDR2 LQKENI. The CDR3 is 13 amino acids. CDR3: CASSPTGQETQYF. DNA of the CDR3: TGTGCCAGCTCACCGACAGGTCAAGAGACCCAGTACTTC.

The rearrangement joins TRBV28 to TRBJ1-3, with D possibly being TRBD1 (5 bases). Germline lookup yields CDR1 MDHEN and CDR2 SYDVKM. The V end was cut by 9 bases, the J end by 3 bases, with 12 bases between. CDR3 length: 13 amino acids. The CDR3 region is CASRRGGGNTIYF. The CDR3 nucleotides read TGTGCCAGTCGAAGGGGAGGTGGAAACACCATATATTTT.

The rearrangement uses TRBV7-8 and TRBJ2-3; the match to TRBD1 covers 7 bases. The trim removed 4 bases at V and 5 bases at J, leaving 9 bases unmatched. The CDR3 contains 15 residues. Germline V gene sequence: CDR1 SGHVS, CDR2 FQNEAQ. CDR3 loop: CASSSNRGRGDTQYF. DNA of the CDR3: TGTGCCAGCAGCTCAAACAGGGGCCGGGGAGATACGCAGTATTTT.

This clone was detected a few times. J is TRBJ1-2 and V is TRBV28, with D possibly TRBD1 on 5 matching bases. The germline gives CDR1 MDHEN, CDR2 SYDVKM. With 4 bases removed from V and 7 bases from J, the gap between germline ends came to 16 bases. The CDR3 has 14 residues. The chain's CDR3 is CASSSLSGMSGYTF. The CDR3 nucleotides read TGTGCCAGCAGTTCCCTATCAGGGATGAGTGGCTACACCTTC.

The chain joins TRBV4-1 to TRBJ2-3, with 16 bases aligning to TRBD2. With 0 bases clipped from V and 1 base from J, the junction kept 7 bases outside the gene matches. The CDR3 runs to 20 residues. The germline V gene has CDR1 MGHRA and CDR2 YSYEKL. For the CDR3, the DNA is TGCGCCAGCAGCCAAGAAGGGACTAGCGGGAGGGCCAGGCGCACAGATACGCAGTATTTT. This codes for CASSQEGTSGRARRTDTQYF.

This chain connects TRBV27 to TRBJ2-1, with TRBD2 as a possible D gene (6 bases). Trimming took 7 bases from V and 3 from J, leaving 13 bases between them. There are 14 residues in the CDR3. Looked up from germline, CDR1 is MNHEY and CDR2 is SMNVEV (reference sequence). The chain's CDR3 is CASKRGGVYNEQFF. In DNA, the CDR3 is TGTGCCAGCAAGCGCGGAGGGGTCTACAATGAGCAGTTCTTC.

The chain has TRBV18 and TRBJ2-5; a possible D gene is TRBD1 (6 bases). The CDR3 length is 13 residues. CDR1 KGHSH and CDR2 LQKENI come from the germline V gene. Trimming took off 6 bases at V and 5 bases at J, with 13 bases between the two ends. The CDR3 here is CASSHNTGETQYF. The CDR3 bases are TGTGCCAGCTCGCACAACACAGGGGAGACCCAGTACTTC.

This CDR3 reads CASSMGLADYEQYF. CDR3 DNA: TGTGCCAGTAGTATGGGACTAGCGGACTACGAGCAGTACTTC. The chain recombines TRBV19 with TRBJ2-7; 11 bases match TRBD2. The CDR3 length is 14 residues. The J segment lost 3 bases and the V segment lost 3 bases, leaving 1 base of the junction unmatched. Germline values: CDR1 LNHDA, CDR2 SQIVND (reference sequence).

This clone occurred once. The V and J genes are TRBV5-1 and TRBJ2-1, with D perhaps matching TRBD2 (6 bases). Per the germline V gene, CDR1 is SGHRS and CDR2 is YFSETQ. With 0 bases removed from V and 4 bases from J, the gap between germline ends came to 11 bases. The CDR3 covers 15 residues. Written as DNA, the CDR3 is TGCGCCAGCAGCTTGGTAGCGGCTCTATACAATGAGCAGTTCTTC. Protein: CASSLVAALYNEQFF.

The table lists this clone with a few counts. The rearrangement links TRBV28 to TRBJ1-5, with 9 positions matching TRBD1. Germline CDR1 reads MDHEN; CDR2 reads SYDVKM. CDR3 length: 18 residues. Trimming removed 4 bases from V and 2 bases from J; junction bases left unmatched: 12. As DNA, the CDR3 is TGTGCCAGCAGTTCACCGGGACAGGGAAGGGGGGGCAATCAGCCCCAGCATTTT. It specifies CASSSPGQGRGGNQPQHF.

CDR3 in DNA: TGTGCCAGCAGTCCACCCCGAGGGACAGCGGCAGAGACCCAGTACTTC. It yields the protein CASSPPRGTAAETQYF. This chain joins TRBV28 and TRBJ2-5; TRBD1 matches 7 bases. V gave up 5 bases and J gave up 4 bases; unmatched junction bases: 13. The CDR3 has 16 residues. Germline-derived CDR1 and CDR2 are MDHEN and SYDVKM. The entire variable domain, with the rest obtained from reference TRBV28 and TRBJ2-5, is as follows: DVKVTQSSRYLVKRTGEKVFLECVQDMDHENMFWYRQDPGLGLRLIYFSYDVKMKEKGDIPEGYSVSREKKERFSLILESASTNQTSMYLCASSPPRGTAAETQYFGPGTRLLVL.

V and J are TRBV3-1 (or the pseudogene TRBV3-2) and TRBJ2-4; D not certain. The CDR3 has 15 residues. V dropped 4 bases and J dropped 0 bases, with 10 bases sitting between them. Looked up from germline, CDR1 is LGHDT and CDR2 is YNNKEL (reference sequence). The CDR3: CASSPRHQAKNIQYF. CDR3 in DNA: TGTGCCAGCAGCCCTCGACACCAAGCCAAAAACATTCAGTACTTC.

The chain recombines TRBV28 with TRBJ2-1, with a weak D call TRBD1 (5 bases). The ends were cut back, 4 bases at V and 8 bases at J, with 6 bases in the middle. The CDR3 sequence is 11 residues long. Germline V gene sequence: CDR1 MDHEN, CDR2 SYDVKM. CDR3 loop: CASSWGDEQFF. The CDR3, as DNA: TGTGCCAGCAGTTGGGGCGATGAGCAGTTCTTC.

This chain joins TRBV24-1 and TRBJ1-3; D uncertain. The V end lost 4 bases, the J end lost 4 bases, and 13 bases lay between the germline ends. The CDR3 totals 15 residues. Germline V lookup: CDR1 KGHDR, CDR2 SFDVKD. The CDR3 sequence is CATSDPRVPGNTIYF. As DNA, the CDR3 is TGTGCCACCAGTGACCCGAGGGTCCCCGGAAACACCATATATTTT.

The CDR3 DNA reads TGTGCCAGCAGCCATCTAGGGGGCGTGGAGACCCAGTACTTC. It translates to CASSHLGGVETQYF. The chain couples TRBV14 to TRBJ2-5; 7 positions match TRBD1. The ends lost 3 bases at V and 5 bases at J; junction bases unmatched: 6. Germline CDR1 SGHDN, CDR2 FVKESK. This CDR3 has 14 residues.

The rearrangement uses TRBV5-1 and TRBJ2-5, with unresolved D. The germline V gene has CDR1 SGHRS and CDR2 YFSETQ. Trimming left V 4 bases short and J 3 bases short, with 13 bases between. CDR3 length: 14 amino acids. The CDR3 region has the DNA TGCGCCAGCAGCCAAGAATACAATGAAGAGACCCAGTACTTC. Amino acids: CASSQEYNEETQYF.

The CDR3 loop reads CASSDPGRGSGTGELFF. DNA for the CDR3: TGCGCCAGCAGTGACCCGGGAAGGGGGTCGGGCACCGGGGAGCTGTTTTTT. This chain links TRBV10-2 with TRBJ2-2; D may be TRBD1 (6 bases). The CDR3 consists of 17 residues. V was trimmed by 3 bases and J by 4 bases, leaving 18 bases between them. CDR1 is WSHSY and CDR2 is SAAADI in the germline V gene.

The chain uses TRBV24-1 and TRBJ2-1, with a possible D match to TRBD1 (6 bases). From germline, CDR1 is KGHDR and CDR2 SFDVKD. With 9 bases removed from V and 0 bases from J, the gap between germline ends came to 11 bases. The CDR3 has 14 residues. CDR3 nucleotides: TGTGCCACCGACCAGGGGAGCTCCTACAATGAGCAGTTCTTC. This codes for CATDQGSSYNEQFF.

The chain recombines TRBV7-6 with TRBJ2-1; 7 nucleotides agree with TRBD1. The CDR3 sequence is 14 residues long. CDR1 SGHVS and CDR2 FNYEAQ come from the germline V gene. The trim removed 3 bases at V and 7 bases at J, leaving 6 bases unmatched. Written as DNA, the CDR3 is TGTGCCAGCAGCTTCCTGACAGGGTGGAATGAGCAGTTCTTC. Translation: CASSFLTGWNEQFF.

The chain joins TRBV9 to TRBJ1-6; D remains unclear. The CDR3 loop spans 14 amino acids. Germline V lookup: CDR1 SGDLS, CDR2 YYNGEE. V shed 1 base and J shed 4 bases, with 6 bases lying between them. CDR3 sequence: CASSVLGYNSPLHF. CDR3 nucleotides: TGTGCCAGCAGCGTACTCGGGTATAATTCACCCCTCCACTTT.

This sequence joins TRBV5-4 and TRBJ2-2, with D possibly TRBD2 on 6 matching bases. The germline V and J ends were trimmed by 3 bases and 5 bases, with 14 bases remaining between them. Germline V gives CDR1 SGHNT, CDR2 YYREEE (reference sequence). The CDR3 has 15 amino acids. This CDR3 is CASSSGEVGTGELFF. As DNA, the CDR3 is TGTGCCAGCAGCTCGGGGGAGGTGGGGACCGGGGAGCTGTTTTTT.

V usage is TRBV7-9 and J usage is TRBJ1-5, with 11 bases matching TRBD1. The CDR3 has 17 amino acids. Trimming at V came to 5 bases and at J to 2 bases, leaving 8 bases not matched to a gene. CDR1 and CDR2 (germline): SEHNR, FQNEAQ (reference sequence). The CDR3 bases are TGTGCCAGCAGCACCTGGACAGGGGGCGCGGGCAATCAGCCCCAGCATTTT. Protein sequence: CASSTWTGGAGNQPQHF.

J is TRBJ2-1 and V is TRBV5-1; perhaps TRBD2 as D (5 bases). The CDR3 spans 13 residues. Germline assignment: CDR1 SGHRS and CDR2 YFSETQ. V was shortened by 4 bases and J by 12 bases, with 17 bases between the two germline ends. The CDR3 bases are TGCGCCAGCAGCCTTACCGTAGAGGGCGGGCAGTTCTTC. Translating it yields CASSLTVEGGQFF.

This chain links TRBV19 with TRBJ2-7; 12 bases agree with TRBD2. Unmatched junction bases numbered 6, after V lost 6 bases and J lost 6 bases. CDR1 is LNHDA and CDR2 is SQIVND in the germline V gene (reference sequence). The length of the CDR3 is 14 residues. In nucleotides, the CDR3 is TGTGCCAGTAGGACTAGCGGGAGAACTTTCGAGCAGTACTTC. Translation: CASRTSGRTFEQYF.